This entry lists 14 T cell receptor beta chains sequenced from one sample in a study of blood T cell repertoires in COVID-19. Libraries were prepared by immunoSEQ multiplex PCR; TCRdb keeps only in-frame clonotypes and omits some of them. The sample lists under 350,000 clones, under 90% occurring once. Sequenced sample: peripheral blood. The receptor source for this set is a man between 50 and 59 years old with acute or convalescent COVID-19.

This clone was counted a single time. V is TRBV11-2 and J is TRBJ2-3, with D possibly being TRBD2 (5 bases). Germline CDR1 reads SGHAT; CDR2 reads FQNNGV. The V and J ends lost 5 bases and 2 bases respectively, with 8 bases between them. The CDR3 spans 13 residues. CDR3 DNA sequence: TGTGCCAGCAGCATACTAGACACAGATACGCAGTATTTT. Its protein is CASSILDTDTQYF.

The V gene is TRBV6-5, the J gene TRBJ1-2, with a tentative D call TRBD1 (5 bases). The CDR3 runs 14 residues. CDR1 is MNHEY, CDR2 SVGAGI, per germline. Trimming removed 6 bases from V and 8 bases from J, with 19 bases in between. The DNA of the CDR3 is TGTGCCAGCAGACCTACCACAGGAATTTACGGCTACACCTTC. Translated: CASRPTTGIYGYTF.

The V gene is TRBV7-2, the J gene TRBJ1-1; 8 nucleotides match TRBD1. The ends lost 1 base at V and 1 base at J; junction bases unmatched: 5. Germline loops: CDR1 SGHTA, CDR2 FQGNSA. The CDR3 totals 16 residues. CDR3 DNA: TGTGCCAGCAGCTTAGTATCAGGGGGCAGGAACACTGAAGCTTTCTTT. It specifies CASSLVSGGRNTEAFF.

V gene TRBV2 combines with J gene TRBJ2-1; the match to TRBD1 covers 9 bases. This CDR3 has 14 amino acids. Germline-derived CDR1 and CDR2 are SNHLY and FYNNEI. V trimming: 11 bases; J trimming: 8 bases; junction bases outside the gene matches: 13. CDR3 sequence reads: CAGTQDRGPYEQFF. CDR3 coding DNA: TGTGCCGGCACGCAGGACAGGGGCCCCTATGAGCAGTTCTTC.

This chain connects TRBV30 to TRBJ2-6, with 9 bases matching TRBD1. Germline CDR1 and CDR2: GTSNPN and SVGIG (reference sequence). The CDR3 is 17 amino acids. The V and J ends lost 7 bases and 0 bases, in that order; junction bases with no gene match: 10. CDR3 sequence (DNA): TGTGCCTCAAGATTCCGGGACAGGGTCTCTGGGGCCAACGTCCTGACTTTC. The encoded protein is CASRFRDRVSGANVLTF.

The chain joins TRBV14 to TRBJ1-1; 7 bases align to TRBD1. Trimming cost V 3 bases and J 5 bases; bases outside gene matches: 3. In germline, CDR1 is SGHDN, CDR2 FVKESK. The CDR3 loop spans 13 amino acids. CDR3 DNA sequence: TGTGCCAGCAGCCATAACAGGGGAACTGAAGCTTTCTTT. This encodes CASSHNRGTEAFF.

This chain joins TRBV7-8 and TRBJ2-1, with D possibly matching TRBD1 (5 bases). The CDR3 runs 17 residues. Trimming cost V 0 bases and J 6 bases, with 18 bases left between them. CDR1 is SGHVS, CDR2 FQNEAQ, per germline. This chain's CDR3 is CASSLAPGAGFSNEQFF. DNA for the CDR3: TGTGCCAGCAGCTTAGCGCCGGGCGCAGGGTTTAGCAATGAGCAGTTCTTC.

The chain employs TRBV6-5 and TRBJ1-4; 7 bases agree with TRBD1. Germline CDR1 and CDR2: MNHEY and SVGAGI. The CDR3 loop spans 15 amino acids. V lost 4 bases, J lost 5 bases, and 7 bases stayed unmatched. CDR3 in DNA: TGTGCCAGCAGTTCGAACAGGGGAAAAAATGAAAAACTGTTTTTT. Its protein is CASSSNRGKNEKLFF.

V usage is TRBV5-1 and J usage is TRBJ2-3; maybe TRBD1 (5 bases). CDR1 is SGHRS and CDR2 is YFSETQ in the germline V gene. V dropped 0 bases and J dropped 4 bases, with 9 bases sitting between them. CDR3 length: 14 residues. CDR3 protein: CASSLDGAADTQYF. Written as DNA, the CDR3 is TGCGCCAGCAGCTTGGATGGGGCGGCAGATACGCAGTATTTT. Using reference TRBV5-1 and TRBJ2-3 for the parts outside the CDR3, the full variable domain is KAGVTQTPRYLIKTRGQQVTLSCSPISGHRSVSWYQQTPGQGLQFLFEYFSETQRNKGNFPGRFSGRQFSNSRSEMNVSTLELGDSALYLCASSLDGAADTQYFGPGTRLTVL.

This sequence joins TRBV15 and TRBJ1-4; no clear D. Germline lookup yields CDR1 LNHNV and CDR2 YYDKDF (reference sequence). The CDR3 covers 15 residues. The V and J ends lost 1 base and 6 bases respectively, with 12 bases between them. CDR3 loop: CATSRVGGEDEKLFF. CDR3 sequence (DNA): TGTGCCACCAGCAGAGTAGGAGGAGAAGATGAAAAACTGTTTTTT.

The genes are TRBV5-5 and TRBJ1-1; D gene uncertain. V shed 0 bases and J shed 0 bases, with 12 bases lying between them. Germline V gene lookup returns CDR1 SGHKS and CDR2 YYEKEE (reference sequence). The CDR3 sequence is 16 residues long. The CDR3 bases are TGTGCCAGCAGCTTGGCACGTTGGGCTATGAACACTGAAGCTTTCTTT. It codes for CASSLARWAMNTEAFF.

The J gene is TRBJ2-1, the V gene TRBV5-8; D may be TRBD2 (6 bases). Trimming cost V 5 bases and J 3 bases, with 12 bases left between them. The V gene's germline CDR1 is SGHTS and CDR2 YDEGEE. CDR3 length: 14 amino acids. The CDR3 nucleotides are TGTGCCAGCAGTTACCGGGACTTCTACAATGAGCAGTTCTTC. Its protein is CASSYRDFYNEQFF.

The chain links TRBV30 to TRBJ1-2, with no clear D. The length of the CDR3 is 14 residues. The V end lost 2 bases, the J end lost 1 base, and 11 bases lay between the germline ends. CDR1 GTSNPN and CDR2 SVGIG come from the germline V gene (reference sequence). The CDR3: CAWSTLGLNYGYTF. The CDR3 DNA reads TGTGCCTGGAGTACCCTGGGCCTTAACTATGGCTACACCTTC. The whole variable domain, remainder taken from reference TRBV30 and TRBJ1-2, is SQTIHQWPATLVQPVGSPLSLECTVEGTSNPNLYWYRQAAGRGLQLLFYSVGIGQISSEVPQNLSASRPQDRQFILSSKKLLLSDSGFYLCAWSTLGLNYGYTFGSGTRLTVV.

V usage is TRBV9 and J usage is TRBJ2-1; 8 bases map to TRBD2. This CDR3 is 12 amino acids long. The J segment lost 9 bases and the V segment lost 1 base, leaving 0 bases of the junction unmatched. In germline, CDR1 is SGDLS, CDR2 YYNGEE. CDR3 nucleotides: TGTGCCAGCAGCGTACTAGCGGGTGAGCAGTTCTTC. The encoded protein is CASSVLAGEQFF.